This TCR beta chain was observed in a study of T-cell memory formation after mild COVID-19 (dated by TCRdb to the early 2020s). About the investigation overall: TCR sequence clusters from the two donors were largely donor specific. In two donors, T-cell clones that expanded and contracted after mild COVID-19 were tracked by sequencing TCRalpha and TCRbeta repertoires over time. The cohort was made up of two young adult volunteers, one female and one male, who were previously healthy. The investigation overall reported the following: Some responding clones were detected in pre-infection memory, which suggested that pre-existing cross-reactive memory T cells had joined the SARS-CoV-2 response. Only a couple of mild cases were covered by the study, and larger cohorts that include severe cases with pre-infection samples were considered necessary. Clones contracting from day 15 to 85 had balanced CD4/CD8 phenotypes, while a second wave expanding from day 15 to 37 was biased towards CD4+. Contracting CD4+ clones were located mainly in the CM and EM memory subsets, whereas CD8+ clones were found to be enriched in EMRA. The second-wave clones that peaked on day 37 were not confirmed to be SARS-CoV-2 specific.

TCRdb names Illumina NovaSeq 6000 as the instrument used. cDNA libraries for TCRalpha and TCRbeta were prepared by 5'RACE using constant-segment primers, with sample barcodes and unique molecular identifiers added. RNA was extracted from every sample with Trizol reagent. Library amplification was performed in two PCR steps, and a second sample barcode and Illumina TruSeq adapters were introduced in the second step. The libraries were sequenced on an Illumina NovaSeq using 2 x 150 bp paired-end reads. The authors' analysis ran thus. With migec v1.2.7, reads were demultiplexed and then collapsed into UMI-guided consensus sequences. Using mixcr v2.1.11, UMI consensuses were aligned to TRA and TRB V and J templates and then assembled into clonotypes. A clonotype was counted as expanded or contracted only when both edgeR and NoisET called the clonotype significant, with the noise models trained on biological replicates. For edgeR calls, the thresholds were a false discovery rate-adjusted p below 0.01 and a log2 fold-change of 1. PCA with hierarchical clustering of max-normalized trajectories of the 1000 most abundant clonotypes was used as exploratory dynamics analysis. Separately sequenced CD4+ and CD8+ repertoires were used to assign the CD4 or CD8 phenotype of responding clones. The public reads were run again by TCRdb, first through fastp at Q25 and then through MiXCR, and only productive beta chains were kept. Duplicate CDR3 protein sequences are folded into a single record with the most common DNA and genes. TCRdb's processing, not the authors' own work, is the source of the V and J calls. The sample yields hundreds of thousands of distinct CDR3 sequences; around 14% were counted once. Of the sample, under 25% is held by the ten largest clones.

The CDR1 and CDR2 encoded by the germline V gene are MGHDK and SYGVNS. The CDR3 goes from the cysteine to the phenylalanine over 17 residues. Of the read, only the CDR3 DNA is kept; its 51 bases are in frame from base 1. Clipping removes 3 bases from V and 5 bases from J, with 13 as the unmatched junction base count. Ficoll-Paque density gradient centrifugation was the method used to isolate PBMCs. This clonotype was seen at least ten times. Its specific antigen is unknown. No qualities accompany the bases; no much larger clone lies one base away. The chain is encoded by TRBV25-1 joined to TRBJ2-1; TRBD2 agrees with 7 junctional bases. Sequences were obtained from PBMCs or a T cell subset sorted from them (not recorded which). This sequence originates from a man between 18 and 29 years old who had mild COVID-19 (a few samples of this study predate the infection). The sample titles of this study are shuffled in the database, so cell type and time point are left out; the donor was told from shared clones. Here is the DNA: TGTGCCAGCAGTGAGGGAACTAGCGCTTCGGTGGACAATGAGCAGTTCTTC. This is translated as CASSEGTSASVDNEQFF.